Sequencing of this T cell receptor beta chain was carried out in a study of cytomegalovirus exposure and HLA in healthy donors. Primers for the PCR totalled 60 Vbeta and 13 Jbeta. The assay was immunoSEQ multiplex PCR, and TCRdb's table has in-frame clones only and misses some. The sample shows 100,000 to 150,000 clones, approximately 17% of them seen only once. This clone occurred many times. The antigen is undetermined. Trimming cost V 2 bases and J 4 bases; bases outside gene matches: 3. The CDR3 loop spans 15 amino acids. CDR1 MNHNS and CDR2 SASEGT come from the germline V gene. Study-wide results and caveats: Information on immune exposure was restricted to one variable (CMV serostatus). Among TCR beta chains, those listed as cytomegalovirus-associated numbered about 160.

The sequenced material came from PBMCs. This TCR came from a female donor in good health and CMV-seropositive. This sequence joins TRBV6-1 and TRBJ1-4; 8 bases align to TRBD1. The CDR3 coding sequence is TGTGCCAGCAGTGAACAGGGGGCAGGTAATGAAAAACTGTTTTTT. Protein: CASSEQGAGNEKLFF.